The sequence of this T cell receptor beta chain was determined in a study of neurological immune-mediated disorders. TCRdb independently ran MiXCR on the 5' RACE reads; one entry per CDR3 protein. The sample shows about 60,000 distinct CDR3 sequences, less than 4% of them seen only once. There are many counts of this clonotype. This CDR3 comprises 16 residues. Germline lookup yields CDR1 SGHVS and CDR2 FNYEAQ. Trimming removed 5 bases at V and 3 bases at J, with 17 bases between. This rearrangement joins TRBV7-6 to TRBJ2-1; the D is unclear. The sequencing sample was made of PBMCs. The receptor was isolated from a woman aged 50 to 60 with multiple sclerosis. The CDR3 region has the DNA TGTGCCAGCAGCGAAAGGTCGGGCCTAGACTACAATGAGCAGTTCTTC. This translates into CASSERSGLDYNEQFF. Full variable domain (rest looked up from reference TRBV7-6 and TRBJ2-1): GAGVSQSPRYKVTKRGQDVALRCDPISGHVSLYWYRQALGQGPEFLTYFNYEAQQDKSGLPNDRFSAERPEGSISTLTIQRTEQRDSAMYRCASSERSGLDYNEQFFGPGTRLTVL.